The 4 T cell receptor beta chains listed next were all sequenced from one sample in a study of T-cell reconstitution after alpha-beta-depleted transplantation in children (dated by TCRdb to between 2015 and 2016). Library generation was performed with PCR. Instrument used: Illumina HiSeq 2500. Molecular barcoding was employed in the preparation of TCR libraries, with unique molecular identifiers being used to normalize TCRbeta repertoire quantification. TCRdb handled the public reads itself, with Q25 trimming in fastp and clone calling in MiXCR, and kept productive beta chains. One record per CDR3 amino acid sequence lists the most common genes and DNA. The sample records some 550,000 distinct CDR3 sequences, around 23% of which are singletons. The top ten hold around 14% of the sample. Per the publication, the treatment or condition label means: allogeneic hematopoietic cell transplantation with graft depleted of TCRalphabeta T cells and CD19 B cells.

The sequences come from PBMCs, mostly from graft donor cells, collected 360 days after TCRalphabeta/CD19-depleted stem cell transplant. The receptors originated from a boy in the first two years of life who had a stem cell transplant for acute myeloid leukemia, so the T cells may come from the graft donor.

This clonotype was counted many times. This chain connects TRBV29-1 to TRBJ2-5; D unresolved. The CDR3 has 13 residues. The germline V gene encodes CDR1 SQVTM and CDR2 ANQGSEA. Deletions cut 2 bases from V and 5 bases from J, with 12 bases between. The DNA for the CDR3 is TGCAGCGTTGAATTTGTGGGCATGGAGACCCAGTACTTC. Translated: CSVEFVGMETQYF.

This clonotype occurred a few times. The gene calls are TRBV6-5 and TRBJ1-1; no definite D call. V lost 8 bases and J lost 6, with 4 bases in between. This CDR3 is built from 9 residues. Germline lookup yields CDR1 MNHEY and CDR2 SVGAGI. CDR3 region: CASGAEAFF. CDR3 nucleotides: TGTGCCAGCGGGGCTGAAGCTTTCTTT.

In this sample, this clonotype turned up many times. The chain couples TRBV29-1 to TRBJ2-7, with D uncertain. CDR1 is SQVTM and CDR2 is ANQGSEA in the germline V gene. This CDR3 is 13 amino acids long. Trimming removed 7 bases from V and 0 bases from J, with 13 bases in between. CDR3 DNA: TGCAGCGCTACTGACCAAAGCTCCTACGAGCAGTACTTC. Translation: CSATDQSSYEQYF.

This clonotype was observed at least ten times. This rearrangement joins TRBV11-1 to TRBJ2-7, with D unclear. The CDR3 length is 12 residues. Deletions cut 5 bases from V and 7 bases from J, with 12 bases between. Germline CDR1 is SGHAT and CDR2 is FQDESV (reference sequence). The CDR3 region is CASSQPGWEQYF. The CDR3 bases are TGTGCCAGCAGCCAGCCAGGATGGGAGCAGTACTTC.